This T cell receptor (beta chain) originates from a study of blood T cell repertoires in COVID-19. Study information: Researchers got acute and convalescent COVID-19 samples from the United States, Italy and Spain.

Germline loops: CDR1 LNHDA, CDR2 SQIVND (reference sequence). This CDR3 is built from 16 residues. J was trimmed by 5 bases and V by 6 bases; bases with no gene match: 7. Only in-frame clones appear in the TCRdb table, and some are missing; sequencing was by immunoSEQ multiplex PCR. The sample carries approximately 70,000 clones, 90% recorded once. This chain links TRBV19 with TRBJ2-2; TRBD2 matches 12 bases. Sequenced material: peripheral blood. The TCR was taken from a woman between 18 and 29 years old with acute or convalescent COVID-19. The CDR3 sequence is CASRTGGTSGTGELFF. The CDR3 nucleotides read TGTGCCAGTAGAACGGGGGGGACTAGCGGGACCGGGGAGCTGTTTTTT.